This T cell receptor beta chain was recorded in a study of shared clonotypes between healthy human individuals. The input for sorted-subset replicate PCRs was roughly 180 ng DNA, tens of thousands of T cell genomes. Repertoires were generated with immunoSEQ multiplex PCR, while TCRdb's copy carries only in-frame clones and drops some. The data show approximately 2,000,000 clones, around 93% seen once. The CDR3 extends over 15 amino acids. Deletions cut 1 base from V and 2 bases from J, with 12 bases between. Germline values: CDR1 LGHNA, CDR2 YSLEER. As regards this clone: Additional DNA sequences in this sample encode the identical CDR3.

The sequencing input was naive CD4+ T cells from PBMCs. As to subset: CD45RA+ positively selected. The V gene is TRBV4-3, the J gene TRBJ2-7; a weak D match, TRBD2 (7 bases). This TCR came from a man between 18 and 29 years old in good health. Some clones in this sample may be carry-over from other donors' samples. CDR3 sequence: CASSQVAGAPYEQYF. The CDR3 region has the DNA TGCGCCAGCAGCCAAGTGGCGGGGGCCCCCTACGAGCAGTACTTC.